This TCR beta chain stems from a study of blood T cell repertoires in COVID-19. About the study: The United States, Italy and Spain supplied acute and convalescent COVID-19 samples. T cells, B-cell-depleted T cells, or PBMCs supplied cDNA or gDNA.

Libraries were prepared by immunoSEQ multiplex PCR; TCRdb keeps only in-frame clonotypes and omits some of them. The sample has some 49,000 clones; roughly 83% are singletons. CDR3 length equals 16 residues. This clone turned up a few times. This TCR was sampled from a human donor in a cohort sampled during active COVID-19. The sequencing sample was made of peripheral blood. The chain recombines TRBV12-2 with TRBJ1-1; TRBD1 reflects the table's D call only, with no check against the DNA. TRBV12-2 is labeled a pseudogene. The CDR3, as DNA: TGTGCAAGTCGCCAAAGTACCGGGACAGTGAACACTGAAGCTTTCTTT. Encoded protein: CASRQSTGTVNTEAFF.